A single sample is the source of the 27 T cell receptor beta chains below, sequenced in a study of T cell responses to AZD1222 COVID-19 vaccine. Some clones are missing from TCRdb's copy, which holds only in-frame ones; the method was immunoSEQ multiplex PCR. The sample consists of over 85,000 clones, around 91% of them appearing once. This sample comprised peripheral blood, obtained on day 0 of AZD1222 vaccination. These receptors originate from an adult in good health.

The chain has TRBV10-3 and TRBJ2-1, with 10 bases identical to TRBD1. From germline, CDR1 is ENHRY and CDR2 SYGVKD. With V trimmed by 2 bases and J by 8 bases, 6 bases remained unmatched. This CDR3 contains 15 residues. The CDR3 reads CAISEGTGAFYEQFF. The DNA for the CDR3 is TGTGCCATCAGTGAGGGGACAGGGGCTTTCTATGAGCAGTTCTTC.

The V and J genes are TRBV28 and TRBJ1-1; D is perhaps TRBD1 (5 bases). The length of the CDR3 is 13 residues. Per germline, CDR1 MDHEN and CDR2 SYDVKM. V was clipped by 6 bases and J by 3 bases, with 11 bases between them. The CDR3 DNA reads as TGTGCCAGCAGACTTCAGGGCCACACTGAAGCTTTCTTT. Its translation is CASRLQGHTEAFF.

In nucleotides, the CDR3 is TGTGCCAGCAGCTTAGCGGGGGTTGCCAATGAGCAGTTCTTC. It codes for CASSLAGVANEQFF. This chain uses TRBV7-3 with TRBJ2-1, with 7 nucleotides matching TRBD2. Germline loops: CDR1 SGHTA, CDR2 FQGTGA. With V trimmed by 2 bases and J by 6 bases, 4 bases remained unmatched. This CDR3 spans 14 amino acids.

The gene calls are TRBV24-1 and TRBJ1-2; TRBD1 matches at 9 bases. This CDR3 has 16 residues. Germline CDR1 reads KGHDR; CDR2 reads SFDVKD. After removal of 3 bases from V and 1 base from J, the junction contained 5 bases not matched to a gene. The CDR3 DNA is TGTGCCACCAGTGATCCTACGGGACAGGGTAACTATGGCTACACCTTC. Amino acid sequence: CATSDPTGQGNYGYTF.

The chain couples TRBV5-8 to TRBJ2-3; maybe TRBD1 (5 bases). The CDR3 loop spans 13 amino acids. CDR1 and CDR2 (germline): SGHTS, YDEGEE. Deletions cut 4 bases from V and 1 base from J, with 7 bases between. CDR3 sequence: CASSPTGTDTQYF. The CDR3 coding sequence is TGTGCCAGCAGCCCGACAGGCACAGATACGCAGTATTTT.

This sequence joins TRBV23-1 and TRBJ1-2; the D is unclear. TRBV23-1 is filed as an ORF, its function uncertain. V was cut by 0 bases and J by 7 bases, with 12 bases left in between. The CDR3 is 14 residues long. CDR3 DNA: TGCGCCAGCAGTCAATCGCAAAGCCTCGGTGGCTACACCTTC. The encoded protein is CASSQSQSLGGYTF.

This chain links TRBV5-6 with TRBJ1-1, with D uncertain. CDR1 is SGHDT and CDR2 is YYEEEE in the germline V gene. This CDR3 spans 12 amino acids. The ends were cut back, 0 bases at V and 8 bases at J, with 8 bases in the middle. The CDR3 loop reads CASSLVAGEAFF. The CDR3, as DNA: TGTGCCAGCAGCTTGGTGGCGGGAGAAGCTTTCTTT.

The chain recombines TRBV5-1 with TRBJ2-2, with 7 positions matching TRBD2. Germline V gives CDR1 SGHRS, CDR2 YFSETQ. This CDR3 contains 17 residues. V shed 0 bases and J 3 bases; nucleotides not matched to a gene: 8. The CDR3 DNA reads TGCGCCAGCAGCTTGGTTGCGGGGGATGTGGACACCGGGGAGCTGTTTTTT. This codes for CASSLVAGDVDTGELFF.

V is TRBV18 and J is TRBJ1-4; TRBD1 aligns across 7 bases. Losses at the gene ends were 0 bases for V and 4 bases for J; bases not matched to a gene: 2. CDR1 and CDR2 from the germline V gene are KGHSH and LQKENI. CDR3 length equals 15 residues. CDR3 region: CASSPPGQFNEKLFF. CDR3 DNA sequence: TGTGCCAGCTCACCACCGGGACAGTTTAATGAAAAACTGTTTTTT. The full variable domain, completed using reference TRBV18 and TRBJ1-4, is NAGVMQNPRHLVRRRGQEARLRCSPMKGHSHVYWYRQLPEEGLKFMVYLQKENIIDESGMPKERFSAEFPKEGPSILRIQQVVRGDSAAYFCASSPPGQFNEKLFFGSGTQLSVL.

V gene TRBV6-5 combines with J gene TRBJ2-1; TRBD1 matches 7 bases. CDR1 is MNHEY, CDR2 SVGAGI, per germline. CDR3 length equals 14 residues. V dropped 4 bases and J dropped 8; count of bases not matched to a gene: 8. The CDR3 DNA sequence: TGTGCCAGCAGTTCCCGACAGGGTTCAGATGAGCAGTTCTTC. The encoded protein is CASSSRQGSDEQFF.

The chain uses TRBV9 and TRBJ1-6; weak D call: TRBD1 (5 bases). The CDR3 covers 16 residues. Germline V lookup: CDR1 SGDLS, CDR2 YYNGEE. V lost 2 bases and J lost 6, with 15 bases in between. Here the CDR3 reads CASSVSGFSINSPLHF. As DNA, the CDR3 is TGTGCCAGCAGCGTCTCAGGGTTCTCCATTAATTCACCCCTCCACTTT.

The chain has TRBV28 and TRBJ1-6; perhaps TRBD1 as D (5 bases). In germline, CDR1 is MDHEN, CDR2 SYDVKM. The CDR3 length is 16 residues. V shed 6 bases and J shed 0 bases, with 12 bases lying between them. In nucleotides, the CDR3 is TGTGCCAGCAGGGTCGGGGGAAGCTCCTATAATTCACCCCTCCACTTT. This translates into CASRVGGSSYNSPLHF.

This clone was recorded only once. V is TRBV9 and J is TRBJ1-1; D is uncertain. The CDR3 covers 16 residues. V lost 0 bases to trimming and J lost 1 base, with 13 bases between them. From germline, CDR1 is SGDLS and CDR2 YYNGEE. The CDR3 coding sequence is TGTGCCAGCAGCGTAGCTTTCGGGGAAACGAACACTGAAGCTTTCTTT. Translation: CASSVAFGETNTEAFF.

The chain joins TRBV5-6 to TRBJ1-2; 7 bases agree with TRBD1. Trimming at V came to 3 bases and at J to 7 bases, leaving 9 bases not matched to a gene. The CDR3 runs to 14 residues. Germline CDR1 and CDR2: SGHDT and YYEEEE. CDR3 bases: TGTGCCAGCAGCTGGGCCGACAGGGCGGGTGGCTACACCTTC. This gives the protein CASSWADRAGGYTF.

The J gene is TRBJ2-5, the V gene TRBV20-1; D gene uncertain. The germline V and J ends were trimmed by 7 bases and 5 bases, with 8 bases remaining between them. Germline V gene sequence: CDR1 DFQATT, CDR2 SNEGSKA (reference sequence). The CDR3 length is 10 residues. In DNA form, the CDR3 reads TGCAGTGTGGAGTGGGAGACCCAGTACTTC. It specifies CSVEWETQYF.

The rearrangement links TRBV7-2 to TRBJ2-7; the match to TRBD2 covers 11 bases. The CDR3 totals 15 residues. Losses at the gene ends were 6 bases for V and 7 bases for J; bases not matched to a gene: 11. Germline CDR1 reads SGHTA; CDR2 reads FQGNSA. CDR3: CASSGSSGGAREQYF. Written as DNA, the CDR3 is TGTGCCAGCAGTGGGAGTAGCGGGGGGGCTCGGGAGCAGTACTTC.

The chain carries TRBV7-2 and TRBJ1-6; the D is unclear. Germline V CDR1 and CDR2: SGHTA, FQGNSA. V lost 5 bases and J 2 bases, leaving 16 bases between the germline ends. The CDR3 length is 17 residues. The CDR3: CASSPDAGGPYNSPLHF. The CDR3 nucleotides are TGTGCCAGCAGCCCCGATGCGGGCGGTCCCTATAATTCACCCCTCCACTTT. The full variable domain, with the rest looked up from reference TRBV7-2 and TRBJ1-6, is GAGVSQSPSNKVTEKGKDVELRCDPISGHTALYWYRQSLGQGLEFLIYFQGNSAPDKSGLPSDRFSAERTGGSVSTLTIQRTQQEDSAVYLCASSPDAGGPYNSPLHFGNGTRLTVT.

This chain connects TRBV5-4 to TRBJ1-3, with D unresolved. The CDR3 length is 15 residues. Trimming shortened V by 2 bases and J by 3 bases, and 12 bases separated the two germline ends. Germline CDR1 SGHNT, CDR2 YYREEE (reference sequence). In nucleotides, the CDR3 is TGTGCCAGCAGCTTTGTACTCAGGCATGGAAACACCATATATTTT. Protein: CASSFVLRHGNTIYF.

The chain joins TRBV7-9 to TRBJ1-2; TRBD1 agrees at 8 bases. Trimming took 2 bases from V and 2 from J; bases not matched to a gene: 4. The CDR3 runs 15 residues. Germline CDR1 SEHNR, CDR2 FQNEAQ (reference sequence). The CDR3 region is CASSLLRTGNYGYTF. CDR3 in DNA: TGTGCCAGCAGCTTACTGCGGACAGGGAACTATGGCTACACCTTC.

The chain uses TRBV7-2 and TRBJ2-1; 10 nucleotides align to TRBD1. Germline V gene data show CDR1 as SGHTA and CDR2 as FQGNSA. This CDR3 is 16 amino acids long. With 6 bases clipped from V and 3 bases from J, the junction kept 8 bases outside the gene matches. The CDR3 reads CASSSGQGGSYNEQFF. CDR3 DNA: TGTGCCAGCAGTTCCGGACAGGGGGGCAGCTACAATGAGCAGTTCTTC.

The rearrangement joins TRBV6-6 to TRBJ2-2; D not certain. This CDR3 is built from 13 residues. The V and J ends lost 7 bases and 5 bases respectively, with 11 bases between them. The germline gives CDR1 MNHNY, CDR2 SVGAGI (reference sequence). DNA of the CDR3: TGTGCCAGCACCCAGAGTTGGACCGGGGAGCTGTTTTTT. Amino acid sequence: CASTQSWTGELFF.

This chain joins TRBV20-1 and TRBJ1-2; no firm D call. The CDR3 length is 10 residues. Per germline, CDR1 DFQATT and CDR2 SNEGSKA (reference sequence). V was cut by 0 bases and J by 8 bases, with 4 bases left in between. CDR3 nucleotides: TGCAGTGCTAGAGAGCCCGGCTACACCTTC. Amino acids: CSAREPGYTF.

The gene calls are TRBV10-2 and TRBJ2-1, with 9 bases aligning to TRBD2. Trimming took 6 bases from V and 5 from J; bases not matched to a gene: 2. The germline CDR1 and CDR2 sequences are WSHSY and SAAADI. The CDR3 runs 13 residues. The CDR3 protein is CASRWTSDNEQFF. The CDR3 DNA reads as TGCGCCAGCAGGTGGACTAGCGACAATGAGCAGTTCTTC.

This chain uses TRBV27 with TRBJ1-1; D unclear. The V and J ends lost 5 bases and 3 bases respectively, with 10 bases between them. The V gene's germline CDR1 is MNHEY and CDR2 SMNVEV (reference sequence). The CDR3 totals 13 residues. Here the CDR3 reads CASSPAWDTEAFF. CDR3 nucleotides: TGTGCCAGCAGTCCAGCCTGGGACACTGAAGCTTTCTTT.

The chain joins TRBV4-3 to TRBJ1-1, with D unresolved. Germline CDR1 reads LGHNA; CDR2 reads YSLEER. With 1 base removed from V and 6 bases from J, the gap between germline ends came to 3 bases. This CDR3 has 11 amino acids. CDR3 loop: CASSQGSEAFF. The CDR3 region has the DNA TGCGCCAGCAGCCAAGGGTCTGAAGCTTTCTTT.

About this clone: Because the CDR3's place on the DNA is in doubt, the DNA is left out and the CDR3 is given as listed by TCRdb. This chain joins TRBV7-5 and TRBJ2-7; the table calls TRBD2, which could not be checked here. TRBV7-5 is tagged as a pseudogene. The length of the CDR3 is 16 amino acids, counting both ends. The CDR3 protein is CVRREWVGSGSYEQYF.

This clone was counted a single time. The chain joins TRBV6-5 to TRBJ1-5; 8 nucleotides match TRBD1. Germline V gives CDR1 MNHEY, CDR2 SVGAGI. The CDR3 length is 15 residues. J was trimmed by 1 base and V by 6 bases; bases with no gene match: 5. The CDR3 DNA follows: TGTGCCAGCAGCCTCGACAGGGGAAGCAATCAGCCCCAGCATTTT. As protein: CASSLDRGSNQPQHF.